The 4 T cell receptor beta chains listed next were all sequenced from one sample in a study of T cells in Graves' hyperthyroidism and ophthalmopathy (dated 2019 in TCRdb). Libraries were constructed by multiplex PCR. These reads were obtained on an Illumina HiSeq 2000. TCR beta CDR3 regions were amplified from RNA transcripts. For the first round of RT-PCR on the TCR CDR3, the HTBI primer set was used together with the Qiagen OneStep RT-PCR kit. The public sequencing data were trimmed at Q25 with fastp and processed into clonotypes with MiXCR by TCRdb, which kept only in-frame beta chains. Each record represents a unique CDR3 protein, reported with the most common genes and DNA among its rows. Recorded for this sample are 390,000 or so distinct CDR3 sequences; 14% to 15% of them occurred a single time. The leading ten clones occupy about 12% of the sample. The specimen was blood. The receptors originated from a man in his late teens or twenties with Graves' ophthalmopathy.

For this clonotype: Mismatch with germline at one junction end may stem from a read error. The genes are TRBV7-3 and TRBJ2-7, with D perhaps TRBD2 (5 bases). Germline V gives CDR1 SGHTA, CDR2 FQGTGA. The CDR3 has 13 residues. This CDR3 reads CASSLGLAYGQYF. Written as DNA, the CDR3 is TGTGCCAGCAGCTTAGGACTGGCCTACGGGCAGTACTTC.

The chain couples TRBV7-9 to TRBJ2-5; 10 bases are shared with TRBD2. The CDR3 length is 13 residues. V lost 8 bases, J lost 4 bases, and 4 bases stayed unmatched. Per germline, CDR1 SEHNR and CDR2 FQNEAQ (reference sequence). CDR3 in DNA: TGTGCCAGCGGAGCGGGGGGGCCAGAGACCCAGTACTTC. It yields the protein CASGAGGPETQYF. Full variable domain (missing parts from reference TRBV7-9 and TRBJ2-5): DTGVSQNPRHKITKRGQNVTFRCDPISEHNRLYWYRQTLGQGPEFLTYFQNEAQLEKSRLLSDRFSAERPKGSFSTLEIQRTEQGDSAMYLCASGAGGPETQYFGPGTRLLVL.

The J gene is TRBJ2-6, the V gene TRBV6-5; D is undetermined. The CDR3 has 15 residues. Trimming cost V 1 base and J 0 bases, with 4 bases left between them. From germline, CDR1 is MNHEY and CDR2 SVGAGI. CDR3 sequence (DNA): TGTGCCAGCAGTTACTATATCTCTGGGGCCAACGTCCTGACTTTC. Encoded protein: CASSYYISGANVLTF.

This clonotype appeared many times. DNA for the CDR3: TGTGCCAGCAGCTTATGGGGTGAAGCTTTCTTT. This translates into CASSLWGEAFF. V gene TRBV7-2 combines with J gene TRBJ1-1; D is unresolved. V was trimmed by 2 bases and J by 7 bases, leaving 5 bases between them. The V gene's germline CDR1 is SGHTA and CDR2 FQGNSA. The CDR3 covers 11 residues.